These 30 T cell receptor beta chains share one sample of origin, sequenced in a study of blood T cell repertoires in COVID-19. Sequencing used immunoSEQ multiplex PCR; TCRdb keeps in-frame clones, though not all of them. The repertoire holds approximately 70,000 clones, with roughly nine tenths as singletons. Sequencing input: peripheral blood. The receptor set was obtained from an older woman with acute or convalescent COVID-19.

CDR3 nucleotide sequence: TGTGCCAGCAGTTATACCTGGAGGCGCCCCGGGGAGCTGTTTTTT. Its translation is CASSYTWRRPGELFF. V is TRBV6-5 and J is TRBJ2-2; D might be TRBD2 (5 bases). V was trimmed by 3 bases and J by 6 bases, leaving 14 bases between them. The CDR3 sequence is 15 residues long. CDR1 and CDR2 (germline): MNHEY, SVGAGI.

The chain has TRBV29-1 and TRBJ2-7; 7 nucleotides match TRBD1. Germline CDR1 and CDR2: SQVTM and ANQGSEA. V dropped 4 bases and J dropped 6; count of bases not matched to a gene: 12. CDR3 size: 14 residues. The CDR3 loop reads CSVATGNRGREQYF. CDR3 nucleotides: TGCAGCGTTGCTACTGGGAACAGGGGTCGCGAGCAGTACTTC.

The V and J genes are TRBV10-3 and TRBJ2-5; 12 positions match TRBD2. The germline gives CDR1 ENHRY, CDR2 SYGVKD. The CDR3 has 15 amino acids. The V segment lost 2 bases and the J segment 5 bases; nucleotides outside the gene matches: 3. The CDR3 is CAISETSGGRETQYF. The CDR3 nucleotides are TGTGCCATCAGTGAGACTAGCGGGGGGCGGGAGACCCAGTACTTC.

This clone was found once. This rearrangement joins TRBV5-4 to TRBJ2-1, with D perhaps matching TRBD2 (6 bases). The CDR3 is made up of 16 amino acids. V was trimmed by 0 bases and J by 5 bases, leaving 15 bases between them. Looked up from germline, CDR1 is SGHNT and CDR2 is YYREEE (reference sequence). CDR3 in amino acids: CASSLDAGSVDNEQFF. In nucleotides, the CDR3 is TGTGCCAGCAGCTTGGATGCGGGGAGCGTCGACAATGAGCAGTTCTTC. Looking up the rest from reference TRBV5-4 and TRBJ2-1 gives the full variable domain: ETGVTQSPTHLIKTRGQQVTLRCSSQSGHNTVSWYQQALGQGPQFIFQYYREEENGRGNFPPRFSGLQFPNYSSELNVNALELDDSALYLCASSLDAGSVDNEQFFGPGTRLTVL.

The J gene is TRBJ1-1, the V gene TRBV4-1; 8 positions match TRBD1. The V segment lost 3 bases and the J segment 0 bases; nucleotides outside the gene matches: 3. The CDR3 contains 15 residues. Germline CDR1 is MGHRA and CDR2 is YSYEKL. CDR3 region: CASSQTDRVNTEAFF. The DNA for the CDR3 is TGCGCCAGCAGCCAGACGGACAGGGTGAACACTGAAGCTTTCTTT.

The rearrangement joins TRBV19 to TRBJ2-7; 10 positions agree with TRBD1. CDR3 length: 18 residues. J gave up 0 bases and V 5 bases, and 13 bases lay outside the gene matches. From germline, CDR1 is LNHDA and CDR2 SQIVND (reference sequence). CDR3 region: CASSVGQGVPLPSYEQYF. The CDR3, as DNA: TGTGCCAGTAGTGTTGGACAGGGGGTCCCCTTACCCTCCTACGAGCAGTACTTC.

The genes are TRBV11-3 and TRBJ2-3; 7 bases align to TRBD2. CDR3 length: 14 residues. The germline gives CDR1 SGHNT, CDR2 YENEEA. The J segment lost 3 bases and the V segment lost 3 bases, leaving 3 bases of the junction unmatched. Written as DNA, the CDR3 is TGTGCCAGCAGCTTGGGCGGGGGTACAGATACGCAGTATTTT. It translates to CASSLGGGTDTQYF.

CDR3 sequence (DNA): TGTGCCAGCAGTGAAGCGCACAGGGGTGGAAATGAAAAACTGTTTTTT. It specifies CASSEAHRGGNEKLFF. V is TRBV2 and J is TRBJ1-4; TRBD1 aligns across 7 bases. V shed 0 bases, J shed 5 bases, and the junction held 6 bases outside the gene matches. CDR3 length: 16 residues. The germline CDR1 and CDR2 sequences are SNHLY and FYNNEI.

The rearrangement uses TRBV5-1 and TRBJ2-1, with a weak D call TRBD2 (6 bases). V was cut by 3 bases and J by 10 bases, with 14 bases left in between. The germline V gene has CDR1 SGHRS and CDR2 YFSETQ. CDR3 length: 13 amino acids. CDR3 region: CASSSPPTREQFF. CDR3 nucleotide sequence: TGCGCCAGCAGCTCCCCACCGACTAGGGAGCAGTTCTTC.

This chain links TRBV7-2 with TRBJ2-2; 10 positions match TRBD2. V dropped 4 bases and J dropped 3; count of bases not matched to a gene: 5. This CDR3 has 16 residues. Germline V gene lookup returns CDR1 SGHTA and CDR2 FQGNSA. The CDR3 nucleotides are TGTGCCAGCAGCTCACCAAGCGGGGGGGACACCGGGGAGCTGTTTTTT. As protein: CASSSPSGGDTGELFF.

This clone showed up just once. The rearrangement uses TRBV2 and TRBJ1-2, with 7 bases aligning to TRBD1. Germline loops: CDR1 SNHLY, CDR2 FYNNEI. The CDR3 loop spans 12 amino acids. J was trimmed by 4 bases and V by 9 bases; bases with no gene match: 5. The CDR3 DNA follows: TGTGCCAGTACAGGGGCCACCTATGGCTACACCTTC. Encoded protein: CASTGATYGYTF.

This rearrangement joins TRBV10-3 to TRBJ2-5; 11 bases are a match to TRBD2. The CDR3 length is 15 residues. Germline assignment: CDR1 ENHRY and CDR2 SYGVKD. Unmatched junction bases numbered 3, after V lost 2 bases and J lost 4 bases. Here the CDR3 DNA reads TGTGCCATCAGTGAGGGGGGGACTAGCGGAGAGACCCAGTACTTC. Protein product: CAISEGGTSGETQYF.

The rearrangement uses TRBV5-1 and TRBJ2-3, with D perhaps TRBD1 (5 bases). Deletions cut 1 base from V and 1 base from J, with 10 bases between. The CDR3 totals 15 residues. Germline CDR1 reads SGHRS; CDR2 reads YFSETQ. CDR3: CASSLYTGGTDTQYF. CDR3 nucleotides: TGCGCCAGCAGCTTGTATACAGGCGGCACAGATACGCAGTATTTT.

The CDR3 DNA reads as TGTGCCAGCAGTGAATACTCGGGAAACACCATATATTTT. The encoded protein is CASSEYSGNTIYF. The rearrangement uses TRBV2 and TRBJ1-3; no clear D gene. Germline lookup yields CDR1 SNHLY and CDR2 FYNNEI. CDR3 size: 13 residues. Trimming took 2 bases from V and 4 from J, leaving 6 bases between them.

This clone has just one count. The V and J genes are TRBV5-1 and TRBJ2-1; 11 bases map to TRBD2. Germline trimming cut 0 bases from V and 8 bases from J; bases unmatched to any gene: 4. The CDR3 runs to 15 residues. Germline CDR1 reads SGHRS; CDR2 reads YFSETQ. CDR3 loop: CASSLATSGGHEQFF. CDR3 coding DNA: TGCGCCAGCAGCTTGGCAACTAGCGGGGGCCATGAGCAGTTCTTC.

In DNA form, the CDR3 reads TGTGCTAGTGGTTTGGCGACTAGCGGGGGTCACACTTCTACCTACGAGCAGTACTTC. Its protein is CASGLATSGGHTSTYEQYF. V usage is TRBV12-5 and J usage is TRBJ2-7; TRBD2 matches at 12 bases. Per germline, CDR1 LGHNT and CDR2 FRNRAP. This CDR3 contains 19 residues. Trimming cost V 1 base and J 2 bases; bases outside gene matches: 12.

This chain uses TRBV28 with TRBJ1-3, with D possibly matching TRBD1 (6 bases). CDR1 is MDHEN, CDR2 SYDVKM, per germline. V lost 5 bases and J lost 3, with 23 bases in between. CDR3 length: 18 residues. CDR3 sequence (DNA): TGTGCCAGCAGTCACCCGCTGAGGACAGCCCTTTTTGGAAACACCATATATTTT. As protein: CASSHPLRTALFGNTIYF.

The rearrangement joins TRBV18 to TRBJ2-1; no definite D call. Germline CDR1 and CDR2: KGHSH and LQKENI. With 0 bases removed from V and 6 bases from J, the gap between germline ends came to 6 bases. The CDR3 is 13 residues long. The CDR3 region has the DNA TGTGCCAGCTCACCACCCTCTCGCAATGAGCAGTTCTTC. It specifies CASSPPSRNEQFF.

The CDR3, as DNA: TGTGCCAGCAGTGAAAGACTAGCGGTTTACAATGAGCAGTTCTTC. Encoded protein: CASSERLAVYNEQFF. The chain recombines TRBV2 with TRBJ2-1; TRBD2 aligns across 9 bases. V lost 2 bases to trimming and J lost 4 bases; unmatched junction nucleotides: 3. This CDR3 contains 15 residues. Germline V lookup: CDR1 SNHLY, CDR2 FYNNEI.

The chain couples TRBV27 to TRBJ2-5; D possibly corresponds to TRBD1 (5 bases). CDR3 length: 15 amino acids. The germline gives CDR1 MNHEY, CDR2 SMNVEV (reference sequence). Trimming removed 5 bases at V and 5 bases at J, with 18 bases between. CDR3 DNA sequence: TGTGCCAGCAGTCTGTCTTGGGGCGCCCAGGAGACCCAGTACTTC. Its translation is CASSLSWGAQETQYF.

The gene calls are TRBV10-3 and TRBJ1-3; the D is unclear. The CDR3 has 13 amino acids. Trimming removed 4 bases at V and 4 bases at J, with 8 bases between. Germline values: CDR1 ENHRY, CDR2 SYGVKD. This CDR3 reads CAISGSTGNTIYF. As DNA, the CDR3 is TGTGCCATCAGTGGATCGACAGGAAACACCATATATTTT.

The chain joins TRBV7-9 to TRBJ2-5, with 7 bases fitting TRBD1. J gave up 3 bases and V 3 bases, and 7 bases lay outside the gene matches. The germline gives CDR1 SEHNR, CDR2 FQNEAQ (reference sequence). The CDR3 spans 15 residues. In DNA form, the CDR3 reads TGTGCCAGCAGCTTTAGCGACAGGGCAGAAGAGACCCAGTACTTC. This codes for CASSFSDRAEETQYF.

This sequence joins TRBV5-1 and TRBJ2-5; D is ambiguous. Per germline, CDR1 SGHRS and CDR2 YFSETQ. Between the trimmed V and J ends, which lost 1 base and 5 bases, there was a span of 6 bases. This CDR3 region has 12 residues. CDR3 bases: TGCGCCAGCAGCTTGTCCTCCGAGACCCAGTACTTC. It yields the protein CASSLSSETQYF.

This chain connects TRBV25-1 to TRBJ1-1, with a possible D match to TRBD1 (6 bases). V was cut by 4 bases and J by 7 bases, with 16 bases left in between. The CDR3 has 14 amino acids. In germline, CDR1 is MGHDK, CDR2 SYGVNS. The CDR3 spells CASSASGTTHEAFF. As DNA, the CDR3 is TGTGCCAGCAGTGCCTCAGGGACAACGCATGAAGCTTTCTTT. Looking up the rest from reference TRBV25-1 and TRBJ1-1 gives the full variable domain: EADIYQTPRYLVIGTGKKITLECSQTMGHDKMYWYQQDPGMELHLIHYSYGVNSTEKGDLSSESTVSRIRTEHFPLTLESARPSHTSQYLCASSASGTTHEAFFGQGTRLTVV.

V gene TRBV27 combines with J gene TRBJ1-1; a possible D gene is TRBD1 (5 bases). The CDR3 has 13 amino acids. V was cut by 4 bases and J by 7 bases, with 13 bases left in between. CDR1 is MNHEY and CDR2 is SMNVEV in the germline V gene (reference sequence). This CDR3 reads CASSSHQGGEAFF. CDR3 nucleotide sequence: TGTGCCAGCAGTTCACACCAGGGCGGTGAAGCTTTCTTT.

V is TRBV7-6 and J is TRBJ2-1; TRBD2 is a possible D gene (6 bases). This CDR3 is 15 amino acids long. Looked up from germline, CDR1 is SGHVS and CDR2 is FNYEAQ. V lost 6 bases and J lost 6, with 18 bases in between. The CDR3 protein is CASSYTSPPFNEQFF. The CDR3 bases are TGTGCCAGCAGTTACACTAGCCCCCCTTTCAATGAGCAGTTCTTC.

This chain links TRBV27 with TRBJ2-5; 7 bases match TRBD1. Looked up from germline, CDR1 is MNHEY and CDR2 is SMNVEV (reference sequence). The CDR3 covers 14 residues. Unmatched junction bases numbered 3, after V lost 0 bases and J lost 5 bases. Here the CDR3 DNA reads TGTGCCAGCAGTTTATCGCGCAGGGGGGAGACCCAGTACTTC. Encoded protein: CASSLSRRGETQYF.

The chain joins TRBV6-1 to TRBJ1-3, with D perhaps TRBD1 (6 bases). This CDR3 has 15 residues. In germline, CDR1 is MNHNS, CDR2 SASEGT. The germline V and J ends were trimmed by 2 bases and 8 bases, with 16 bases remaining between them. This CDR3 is CASSETGIFGDTIYF. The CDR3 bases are TGTGCCAGCAGTGAAACAGGGATCTTCGGGGACACCATATATTTT.

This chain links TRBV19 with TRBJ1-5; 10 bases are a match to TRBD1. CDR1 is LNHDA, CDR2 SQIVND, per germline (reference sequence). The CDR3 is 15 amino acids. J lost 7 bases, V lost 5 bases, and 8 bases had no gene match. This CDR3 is CASSYRDRGGQPQHF. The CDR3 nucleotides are TGTGCCAGTAGTTACCGGGACAGGGGAGGCCAGCCCCAGCATTTT.

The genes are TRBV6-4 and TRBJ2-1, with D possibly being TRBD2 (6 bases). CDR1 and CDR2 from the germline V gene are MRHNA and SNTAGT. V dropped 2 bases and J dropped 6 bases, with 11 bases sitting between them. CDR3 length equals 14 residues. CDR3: CASSDHGTANEQFF. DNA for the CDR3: TGTGCCAGCAGTGACCATGGGACTGCCAATGAGCAGTTCTTC.